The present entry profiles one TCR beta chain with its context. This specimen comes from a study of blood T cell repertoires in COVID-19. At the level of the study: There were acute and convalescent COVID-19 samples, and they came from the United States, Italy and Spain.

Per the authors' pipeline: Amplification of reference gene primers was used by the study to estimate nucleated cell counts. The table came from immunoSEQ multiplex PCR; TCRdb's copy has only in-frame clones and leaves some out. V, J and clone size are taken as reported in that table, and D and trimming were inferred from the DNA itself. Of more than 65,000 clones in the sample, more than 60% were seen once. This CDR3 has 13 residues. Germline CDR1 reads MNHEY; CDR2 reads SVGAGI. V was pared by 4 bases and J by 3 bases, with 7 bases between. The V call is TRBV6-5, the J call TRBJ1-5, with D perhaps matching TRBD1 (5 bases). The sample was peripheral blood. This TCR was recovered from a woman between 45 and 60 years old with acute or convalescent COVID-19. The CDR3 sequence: CASSWGTNQPQHF. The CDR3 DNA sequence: TGTGCCAGCAGTTGGGGCACCAATCAGCCCCAGCATTTT.